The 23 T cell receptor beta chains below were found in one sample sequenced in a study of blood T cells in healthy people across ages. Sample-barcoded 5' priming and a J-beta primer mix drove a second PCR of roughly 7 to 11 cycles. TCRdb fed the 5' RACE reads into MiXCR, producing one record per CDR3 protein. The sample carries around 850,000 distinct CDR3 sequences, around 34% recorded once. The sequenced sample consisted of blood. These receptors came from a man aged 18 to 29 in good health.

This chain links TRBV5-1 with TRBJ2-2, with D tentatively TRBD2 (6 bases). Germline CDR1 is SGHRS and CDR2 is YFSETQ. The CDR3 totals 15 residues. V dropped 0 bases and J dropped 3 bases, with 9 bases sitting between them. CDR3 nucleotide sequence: TGCGCCAGCAGCTTGGGAGTAGCGGACACCGGGGAGCTGTTTTTT. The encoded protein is CASSLGVADTGELFF.

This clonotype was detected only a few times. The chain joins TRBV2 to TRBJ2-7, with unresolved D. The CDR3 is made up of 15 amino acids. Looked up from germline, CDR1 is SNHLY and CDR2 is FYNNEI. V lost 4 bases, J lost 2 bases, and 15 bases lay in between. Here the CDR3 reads CASSGGSGGTYEQYF. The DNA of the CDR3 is TGTGCCAGCAGTGGGGGATCAGGTGGAACCTACGAGCAGTACTTC. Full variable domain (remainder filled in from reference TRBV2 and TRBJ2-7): EPEVTQTPSHQVTQMGQEVILRCVPISNHLYFYWYRQILGQKVEFLVSFYNNEISEKSEIFDDQFSVERPDGSNFTLKIRSTKLEDSAMYFCASSGGSGGTYEQYFGPGTRLTVT.

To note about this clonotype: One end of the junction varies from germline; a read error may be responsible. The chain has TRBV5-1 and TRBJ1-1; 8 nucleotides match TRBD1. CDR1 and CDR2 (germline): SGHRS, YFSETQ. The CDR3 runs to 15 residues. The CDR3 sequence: CASKVGQGRNTGAFF. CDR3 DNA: TGCGCCAGCAAGGTTGGACAGGGCAGGAACACTGGAGCTTTCTTT.

DNA for the CDR3: TGCAGCGTTGGGGGGAAGGACTATGGCTACACCTTC. Translation: CSVGGKDYGYTF. The rearrangement links TRBV29-1 to TRBJ1-2, with D possibly TRBD1 on 5 matching bases. Trimming shortened V by 4 bases and J by 3 bases, and 9 bases separated the two germline ends. The CDR3 extends over 12 amino acids. The germline V gene has CDR1 SQVTM and CDR2 ANQGSEA.

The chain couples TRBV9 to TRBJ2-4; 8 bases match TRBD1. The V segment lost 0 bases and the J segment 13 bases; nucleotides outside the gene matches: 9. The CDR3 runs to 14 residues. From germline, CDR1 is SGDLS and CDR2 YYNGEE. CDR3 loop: CASSVDTGGAEQYF. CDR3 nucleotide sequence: TGTGCCAGCAGCGTAGATACAGGGGGTGCTGAGCAGTACTTC.

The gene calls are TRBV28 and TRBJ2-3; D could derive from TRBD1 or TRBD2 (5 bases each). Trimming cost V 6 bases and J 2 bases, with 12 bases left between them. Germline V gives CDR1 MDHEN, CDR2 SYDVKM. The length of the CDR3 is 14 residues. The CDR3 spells CASSRAGTTDTQYF. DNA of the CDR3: TGTGCCAGCAGCAGAGCCGGGACCACAGATACGCAGTATTTT.

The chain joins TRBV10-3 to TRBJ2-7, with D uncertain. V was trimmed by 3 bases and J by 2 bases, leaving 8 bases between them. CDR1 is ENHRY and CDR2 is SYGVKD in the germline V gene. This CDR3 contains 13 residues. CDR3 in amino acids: CAISESSPYEQYF. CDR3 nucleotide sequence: TGTGCCATCAGTGAATCCAGCCCCTACGAGCAGTACTTC.

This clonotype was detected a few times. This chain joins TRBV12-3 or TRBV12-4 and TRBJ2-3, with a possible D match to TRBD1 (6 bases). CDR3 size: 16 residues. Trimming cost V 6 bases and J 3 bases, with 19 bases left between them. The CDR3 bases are TGTGCCAGCAGAAAAGGGCTGGGGGCTGGGACAGATACGCAGTATTTT. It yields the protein CASRKGLGAGTDTQYF.

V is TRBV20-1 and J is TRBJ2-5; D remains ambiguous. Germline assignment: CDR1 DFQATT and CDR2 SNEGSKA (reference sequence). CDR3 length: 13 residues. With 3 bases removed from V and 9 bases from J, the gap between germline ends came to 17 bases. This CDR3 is CSARADAGEAQYF. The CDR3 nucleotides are TGCAGTGCTAGGGCCGACGCTGGCGAGGCCCAGTACTTC.

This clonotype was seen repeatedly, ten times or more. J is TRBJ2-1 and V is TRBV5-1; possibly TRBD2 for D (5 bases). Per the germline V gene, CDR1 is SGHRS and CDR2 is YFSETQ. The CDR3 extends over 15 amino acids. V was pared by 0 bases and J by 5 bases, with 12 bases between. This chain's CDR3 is CASSLGRAPDNEQFF. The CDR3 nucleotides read TGCGCCAGCAGCTTGGGGCGGGCGCCGGACAATGAGCAGTTCTTC.

CDR3 in DNA: TGCGCCAGCAGCTTGGTCATCTGGGGGCAAGAGACCCAGTACTTC. Its translation is CASSLVIWGQETQYF. The gene calls are TRBV5-1 and TRBJ2-5; either TRBD1 or TRBD2 may fit D (5 bases each). Looked up from germline, CDR1 is SGHRS and CDR2 is YFSETQ. Trimming pared 0 bases from V and 2 bases from J, leaving 11 bases between. The CDR3 runs 15 residues.

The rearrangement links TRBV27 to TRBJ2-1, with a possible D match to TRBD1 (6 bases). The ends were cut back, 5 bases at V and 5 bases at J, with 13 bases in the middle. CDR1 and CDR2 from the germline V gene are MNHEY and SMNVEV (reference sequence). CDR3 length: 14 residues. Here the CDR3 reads CASSGGRGNNEQFF. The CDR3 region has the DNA TGTGCCAGCAGTGGGGGCAGGGGAAACAATGAGCAGTTCTTC.

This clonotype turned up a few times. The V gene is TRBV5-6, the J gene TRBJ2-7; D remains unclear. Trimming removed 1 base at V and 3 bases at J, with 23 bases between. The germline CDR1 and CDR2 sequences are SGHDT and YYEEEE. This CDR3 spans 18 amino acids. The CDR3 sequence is CASSLPLSVASRGYEQYF. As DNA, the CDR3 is TGTGCCAGCAGCTTGCCCTTGTCGGTCGCGTCGAGAGGCTACGAGCAGTACTTC.

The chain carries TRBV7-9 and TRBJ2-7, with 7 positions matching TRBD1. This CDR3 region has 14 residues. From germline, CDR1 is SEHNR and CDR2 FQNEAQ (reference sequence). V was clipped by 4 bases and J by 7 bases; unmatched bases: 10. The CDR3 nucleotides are TGTGCCAGCAGCTGGGACAGAGCTTACAATGAGCAGTACTTC. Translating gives CASSWDRAYNEQYF. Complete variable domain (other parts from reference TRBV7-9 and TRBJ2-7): DTGVSQNPRHKITKRGQNVTFRCDPISEHNRLYWYRQTLGQGPEFLTYFQNEAQLEKSRLLSDRFSAERPKGSFSTLEIQRTEQGDSAMYLCASSWDRAYNEQYFGPGTRLTVT.

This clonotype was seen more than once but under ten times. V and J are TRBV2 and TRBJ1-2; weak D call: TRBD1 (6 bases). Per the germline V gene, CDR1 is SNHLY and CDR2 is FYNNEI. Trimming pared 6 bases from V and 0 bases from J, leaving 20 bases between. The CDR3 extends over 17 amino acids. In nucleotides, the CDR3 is TGTGCCAGCAGAGCTCTCCGACGGGACACCCCTAACTATGGCTACACCTTC. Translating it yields CASRALRRDTPNYGYTF.

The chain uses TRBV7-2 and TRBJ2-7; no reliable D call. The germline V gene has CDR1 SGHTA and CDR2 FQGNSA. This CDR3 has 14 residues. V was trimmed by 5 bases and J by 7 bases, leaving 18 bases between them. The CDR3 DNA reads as TGTGCCAGCAGCCGAAGTAGGCAGAACAATGAGCAGTACTTC. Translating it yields CASSRSRQNNEQYF.

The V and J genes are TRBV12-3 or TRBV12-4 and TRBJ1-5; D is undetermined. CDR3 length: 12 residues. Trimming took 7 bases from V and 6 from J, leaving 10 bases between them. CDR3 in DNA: TGTGCCAGCAAAAGGACGGGTCAGCCCCAGCATTTT. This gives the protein CASKRTGQPQHF.

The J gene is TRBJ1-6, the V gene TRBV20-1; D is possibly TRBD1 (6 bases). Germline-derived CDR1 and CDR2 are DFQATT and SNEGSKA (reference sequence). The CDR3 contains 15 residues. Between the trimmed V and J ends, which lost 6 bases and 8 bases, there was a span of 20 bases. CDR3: CSARYREFVYSPLHF. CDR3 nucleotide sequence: TGCAGTGCGCGGTACAGGGAGTTCGTATATTCACCCCTCCACTTT.

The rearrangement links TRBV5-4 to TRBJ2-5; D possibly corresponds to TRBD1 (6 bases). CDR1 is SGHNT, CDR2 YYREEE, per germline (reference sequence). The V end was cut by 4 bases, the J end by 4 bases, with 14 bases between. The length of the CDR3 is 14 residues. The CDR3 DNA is TGTGCCAGCAGCCCCACGGCAGGGGTAGAGACCCAGTACTTC. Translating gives CASSPTAGVETQYF. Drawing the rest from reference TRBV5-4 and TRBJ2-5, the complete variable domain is ETGVTQSPTHLIKTRGQQVTLRCSSQSGHNTVSWYQQALGQGPQFIFQYYREEENGRGNFPPRFSGLQFPNYSSELNVNALELDDSALYLCASSPTAGVETQYFGPGTRLLVL.

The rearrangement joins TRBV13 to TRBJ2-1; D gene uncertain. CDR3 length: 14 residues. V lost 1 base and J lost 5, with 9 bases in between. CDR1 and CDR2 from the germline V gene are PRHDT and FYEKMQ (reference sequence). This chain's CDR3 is CASSLVVANNEQFF. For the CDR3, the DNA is TGTGCCAGCAGCTTAGTGGTGGCGAACAATGAGCAGTTCTTC. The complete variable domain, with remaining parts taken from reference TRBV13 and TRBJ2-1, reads AAGVIQSPRHLIKEKRETATLKCYPIPRHDTVYWYQQGPGQDPQFLISFYEKMQSDKGSIPDRFSAQQFSDYHSELNMSSLELGDSALYFCASSLVVANNEQFFGPGTRLTVL.

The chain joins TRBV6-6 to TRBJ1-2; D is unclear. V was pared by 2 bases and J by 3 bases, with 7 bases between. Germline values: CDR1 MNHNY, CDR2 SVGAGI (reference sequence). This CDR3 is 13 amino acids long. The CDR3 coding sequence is TGTGCCAGCAGTTACATAAAGGACTATGGCTACACCTTC. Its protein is CASSYIKDYGYTF.

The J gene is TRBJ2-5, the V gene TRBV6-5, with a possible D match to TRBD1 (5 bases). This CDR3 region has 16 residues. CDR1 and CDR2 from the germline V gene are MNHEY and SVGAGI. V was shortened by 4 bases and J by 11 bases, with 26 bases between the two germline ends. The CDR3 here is CASSLLRQSLYNEQYF. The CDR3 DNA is TGTGCCAGCAGTTTACTCCGACAGTCATTATACAATGAGCAGTACTTC.

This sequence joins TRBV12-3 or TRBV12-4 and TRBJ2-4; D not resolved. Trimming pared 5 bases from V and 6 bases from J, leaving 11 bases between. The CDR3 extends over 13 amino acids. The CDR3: CASSVWQSNIQYF. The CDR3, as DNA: TGTGCCAGCAGTGTTTGGCAGTCAAACATTCAGTACTTC.